This TCR beta chain was obtained from a study of cytomegalovirus exposure and HLA in healthy donors. Study-level findings and limits: The authors enumerated 180 or so TCR beta chains as linked to cytomegalovirus. Donor immune exposure was known only as CMV serostatus.

The primer mix had 60 Vbeta and 13 Jbeta primers. TCRdb's table, derived via immunoSEQ multiplex PCR, lists solely in-frame clones and lacks some. The sample holds some 150,000 clones; 80% to 85% are singletons and the top ten take over 0.95%. A word on this clone: Its specificity is not known.

V dropped 0 bases and J dropped 4 bases, with 9 bases sitting between them. From germline, CDR1 is MNHNS and CDR2 SASEGT. CDR3 length: 14 residues. The rearrangement joins TRBV6-1 to TRBJ1-2, with unresolved D. This clonotype was obtained from a female donor in good health and CMV-seronegative. The sequenced sample was PBMCs. CDR3 residues: CASSEAEGSYGYTF. Here the CDR3 DNA reads TGTGCCAGCAGTGAAGCGGAGGGATCCTATGGCTACACCTTC.